A single TCR beta chain is shown here with its context. The antigen this receptor binds is unknown. No qualities accompany the bases; no much larger clone lies one base away. The protocol used for the library was 5' RACE. The listed sequencing device is Illumina HiSeq 2500. A second PCR of roughly 7 to 11 cycles was performed with a sample-barcoded 5' primer and a J-beta primer mix. A unique molecular identifier was introduced onto each TCR beta cDNA molecule by a template-switch 5' adaptor carrying 12 random nucleotides. Each sample yielded at least 3 million CDR3-containing paired-end reads. The Mint cDNA synthesis kit, primed by a TRBC-specific oligonucleotide, was used to synthesize first-strand cDNA from all RNA. Following uracil-DNA glycosylase treatment, all cDNA underwent a first 18-cycle PCR with the universal primers M1SS and BC2_uni_R. As for the authors' bioinformatics: For normalization, 1 million high-quality reads were randomly selected from each sample, with every read carrying a distinct molecular identifier. Instead of being binned into consensus sequences, reads that shared molecular identifiers were thrown out. CDR3 identification, clonotype clustering and error correction used MiTCR with a Q25 quality threshold and the strictest error-elimination algorithm. Lower-bound total TCR beta diversity was estimated with a nonparametric unseen species model using Euler transformation. The public reads were reprocessed in TCRdb via fastp at Q25 and MiXCR, keeping in-frame beta chains. Records with the same CDR3 protein are collapsed into one entry carrying the most frequent genes and DNA. Here the V and J calls rest on TCRdb's processing, not on the authors' analysis. A total of about 1.7 million distinct CDR3 sequences appear in this sample, roughly 28% of them only once. The biggest ten clones account for roughly 8% of the sample.

Inclusive of the bounding cysteine and phenylalanine, the CDR3 is 13 residues long. The CDR3 DNA has 39 bases and is translated from base 1. The germline V gene provides CDR1 SGHAT and CDR2 FQNNGV. V gives up 8 bases and J gives up 8 bases, and the segment between their germline ends measures 16 bases. The data were taken from a study of blood T cells in healthy people across ages (dated by TCRdb to about 2015). Background for the entire study: In model experiments, template switching captured about one uniquely barcoded TCR beta cDNA molecule for every two T cells. Age-related changes in TCR beta repertoire diversity were measured in the study by deep sequencing normalized with unique cDNA molecular identifiers. Donors were grouped into four age groups: young (average 16 years), middle-aged (over 35), aged (62) and long-lived (over 80). To avoid experimental bias, donors of different ages were randomly spread across the sequencing lanes. The study analyzed two additional independent replicas of 1 million unique cDNA reads from the same blood draw for two donors, one aged 18 to 30 and one aged 80 or older.

Beyond this particular receptor, the publication reports: The CMV infection status of donors was not known, potentially confounding age-related changes in expanded clonotypes. Compared with the aged group, the long-lived group had more naive CD4+ T cells, fewer expanded clones and increased TCR diversity, suggesting age selection. A strong correlation was found between observed TCR beta diversity and the percentage of naive T cells measured by flow cytometry. Total diversity estimates from one million sequenced T cells were considered lower bounds and underestimates. Conclusive comparison of naive and antigen-experienced compartments was prevented by the profiling of bulk unsorted PBMCs. Observed TCR beta diversity per million T cells fell roughly linearly with age, and a significant reduction was already apparent by age roughly 40.

The donors were roughly 39 Caucasian individuals from Russia, aged roughly 6 to 100 years, who were systemically healthy. Roughly 10 milliliters of peripheral blood were drawn from each donor into EDTA-treated Vacutainer tubes. Ficoll-Paque density-gradient centrifugation was used to isolate PBMCs, with at least 6.5 million obtained per sample. Total RNA was extracted from PBMCs with Trizol reagent, with at least 6 micrograms obtained per sample. For every donor, an aliquot of PBMCs went through flow cytometry to measure the percentages of naive CD45RAhigh/CD27high T cells. This receptor was identified in a woman aged 25 to 45 in good health. The sequenced sample was blood. The rearrangement joined TRBV11-2 to TRBJ2-1, and possibly TRBD2, on 5 matching bases. The CDR3 protein is CASQTRVRDEQFF. The sequence in DNA is TGTGCCAGCCAGACGAGGGTCCGGGATGAGCAGTTCTTC.